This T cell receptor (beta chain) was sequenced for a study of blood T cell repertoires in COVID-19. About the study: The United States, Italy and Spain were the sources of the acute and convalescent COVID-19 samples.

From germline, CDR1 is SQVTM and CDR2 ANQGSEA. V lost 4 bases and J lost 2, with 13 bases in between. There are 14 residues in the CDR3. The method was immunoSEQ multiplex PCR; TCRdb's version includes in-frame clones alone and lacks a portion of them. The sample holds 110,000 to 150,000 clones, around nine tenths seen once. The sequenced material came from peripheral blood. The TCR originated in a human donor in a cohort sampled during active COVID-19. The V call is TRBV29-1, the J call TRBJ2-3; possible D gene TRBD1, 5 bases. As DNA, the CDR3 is TGCAGCGTTGGTCAGGGCCATTCCACAGATACGCAGTATTTT. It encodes CSVGQGHSTDTQYF.